This T cell receptor (beta chain) was profiled in a study of shared clonotypes between healthy human individuals. Across the study: The people who gave samples were a couple of women and a few men aged 18 to 49.

Germline assignment: CDR1 MGHDK and CDR2 SYGVNS. V was cut by 1 base and J by 5 bases, with 5 bases left in between. The CDR3 is 13 amino acids. To note about this clone: Other DNA sequences in this specimen translate into the identical CDR3.

Each replicate PCR on the sorted subsets used roughly 210 ng DNA (approximately 33,000 T cell genomes). Measured with immunoSEQ multiplex PCR; TCRdb has only the in-frame clones, and not every one. Seen here are about 1.5 million clones, 95% to 99% observed once, and the top ten hold about 0.42%. The sequenced sample was naive CD4+ T cells sorted from blood. Subset denoted: CD45RA+ positively selected. This TCR came from a man aged 30 to 45 in good health. This chain links TRBV25-1 with TRBJ2-2; D is undetermined. The CDR3 region has the DNA TGTGCCAGCAGTGAATTGGGGACCGGGGAGCTGTTTTTT. This sequence encodes CASSELGTGELFF. The whole variable domain, remainder taken from reference TRBV25-1 and TRBJ2-2, is EADIYQTPRYLVIGTGKKITLECSQTMGHDKMYWYQQDPGMELHLIHYSYGVNSTEKGDLSSESTVSRIRTEHFPLTLESARPSHTSQYLCASSELGTGELFFGEGSRLTVL.